These T cell receptor beta chains were read from a single sample in a study of OX40 agonist ivuxolimab in advanced cancers. Using immunoSEQ multiplex PCR, the repertoire was profiled, and TCRdb retains in-frame clones only, with some absent. The sample has 80,000 or so clones, more than 80% seen once. The sample in question was CD4+ or CD8+ T cells sorted from blood, obtained in a trial of the OX40 agonist ivuxolimab. The receptor set was obtained from an adult with an advanced solid tumor such as melanoma, head and neck, liver or kidney cancer. Both conserved end residues are part of each CDR3. A D gene is named only where the DNA matches it firmly. The size entry is marked missing in some rows and otherwise reads once, few, many or a size class.

j_call,v_call,clone_size,d_call,cdr3_aa,cdr3_nt
TRBJ2-3,TRBV7-2,-,-,CASSLPDTGTDTQYF,TGTGCCAGCAGCCTCCCGGACACTGGCACAGATACGCAGTATTTT
TRBJ2-3,TRBV28,-,-,CASSLRADTQYF,TGTGCCAGCAGTTTGCGGGCAGATACGCAGTATTTT
TRBJ2-7,TRBV27,-,-,CASSSGQKISYEQYF,TGTGCCAGCAGTTCTGGACAGAAAATCTCCTACGAGCAGTACTTC
TRBJ2-1,TRBV25-1,few,TRBD2,CASSDPAGANEQFF,TGTGCCAGCAGTGACCCAGCGGGAGCCAATGAGCAGTTCTTC
TRBJ1-2,TRBV5-1,-,TRBD1,CASSLGQGNYGYTF,TGCGCCAGCAGCTTGGGACAGGGTAACTATGGCTACACCTTC
TRBJ1-2,TRBV27,few,TRBD1,CASKGQRYGYTF,TGTGCCAGCAAGGGACAGCGCTATGGCTACACCTTC
TRBJ2-7,TRBV7-2,-,TRBD2,CASSPQRGTYEQYF,TGTGCCAGCAGCCCGCAGCGGGGAACCTACGAGCAGTACTTC
TRBJ1-6,TRBV5-6,-,-,CASTEGSYNSPLHF,TGTGCCAGCACCGAGGGCTCCTATAATTCACCCCTCCACTTT
TRBJ2-3,TRBV13,-,-,CASSLSGRGTDTQYF,TGTGCCAGCAGCTTGAGCGGACGGGGGACAGATACGCAGTATTTT
TRBJ2-7,TRBV11-2,-,-,CASSLVASSYEQYF,TGTGCCAGCAGCTTAGTAGCGAGCTCCTACGAGCAGTACTTC
TRBJ2-5,TRBV12-5,-,-,CASGFGGPETQYF,TGTGCTAGTGGTTTCGGGGGCCCGGAGACCCAGTACTTC
TRBJ1-1,TRBV11-3,-,-,CASSLRRTTLIGPNTEAFF,TGTGCCAGCAGCTTACGGAGGACGACCTTAATAGGACCGAACACTGAAGCTTTCTTT
TRBJ2-5,TRBV29-1,-,-,CSGGPQETQYF,TGCAGCGGTGGTCCCCAAGAGACCCAGTACTTC
TRBJ1-5,TRBV27,-,-,CASSFGGWQPQHF,TGTGCCAGCAGTTTCGGGGGTTGGCAGCCCCAGCATTTT
TRBJ1-1,TRBV19,-,-,CASSNARGTEAFF,TGTGCCAGTAGTAATGCAAGAGGTACTGAAGCTTTCTTT
TRBJ1-1,TRBV11-2,-,-,CASNREWRHTEAFF,TGTGCCAGCAACCGAGAATGGCGTCACACTGAAGCTTTCTTT
TRBJ1-2,TRBV5-1,-,TRBD1,CASSATGRHGYTF,TGCGCCAGCAGCGCGACAGGGCGACATGGCTACACCTTC
TRBJ2-1,TRBV6-4,-,-,CASSVGPIGEQFF,TGTGCCAGCAGTGTAGGTCCGATTGGTGAGCAGTTCTTC